The present entry profiles one T cell receptor (beta chain) with its context. The authors' processing: Using reference gene primer amplification, nucleated cell counts were estimated. The table came from immunoSEQ multiplex PCR; TCRdb's copy has only in-frame clones and leaves some out. The V and J calls and clone size come from that table; D and trimming were worked out from the DNA. The sample includes about 130,000 clones, approximately 83% of them seen just once. The data were obtained in a study of blood T cell repertoires in COVID-19. CDR3 size: 16 residues. V lost 2 bases, J lost 0 bases, and 14 bases lay in between. Per the germline V gene, CDR1 is KGHSH and CDR2 is LQKENI.

V usage is TRBV18 and J usage is TRBJ2-7, with D possibly matching TRBD2 (6 bases). The clonotype was recovered from a woman of 80 years or more with acute or convalescent COVID-19. Sequences were obtained from peripheral blood. As DNA, the CDR3 is TGTGCCAGCTCACCATTCGGGGGAGAGAGCTCCTACGAGCAGTACTTC. Its translation is CASSPFGGESSYEQYF. The complete variable domain, with remaining parts taken from reference TRBV18 and TRBJ2-7, reads NAGVMQNPRHLVRRRGQEARLRCSPMKGHSHVYWYRQLPEEGLKFMVYLQKENIIDESGMPKERFSAEFPKEGPSILRIQQVVRGDSAAYFCASSPFGGESSYEQYFGPGTRLTVT.